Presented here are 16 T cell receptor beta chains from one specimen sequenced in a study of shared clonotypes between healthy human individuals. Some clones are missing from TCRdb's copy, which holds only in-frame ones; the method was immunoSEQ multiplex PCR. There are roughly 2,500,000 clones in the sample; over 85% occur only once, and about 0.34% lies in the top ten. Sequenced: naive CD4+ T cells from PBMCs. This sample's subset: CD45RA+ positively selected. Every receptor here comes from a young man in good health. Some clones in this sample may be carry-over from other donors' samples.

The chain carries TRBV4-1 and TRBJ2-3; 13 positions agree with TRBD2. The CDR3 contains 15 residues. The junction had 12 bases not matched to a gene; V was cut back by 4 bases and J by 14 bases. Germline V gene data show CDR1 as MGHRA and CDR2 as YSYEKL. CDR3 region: CASSPLGLAGWKRYF. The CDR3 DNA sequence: TGCGCCAGCAGCCCCTTGGGACTAGCGGGATGGAAAAGGTATTTT.

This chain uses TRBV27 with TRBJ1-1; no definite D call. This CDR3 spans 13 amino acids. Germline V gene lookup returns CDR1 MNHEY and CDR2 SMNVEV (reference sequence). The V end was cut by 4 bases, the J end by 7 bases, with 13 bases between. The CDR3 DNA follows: TGTGCCAGCAGTTCTAGGAAGGGTGGTGAAGCTTTCTTT. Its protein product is CASSSRKGGEAFF.

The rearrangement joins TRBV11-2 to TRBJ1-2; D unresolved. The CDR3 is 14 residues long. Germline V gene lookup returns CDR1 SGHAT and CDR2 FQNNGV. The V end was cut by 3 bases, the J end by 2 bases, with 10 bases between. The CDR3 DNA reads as TGTGCCAGCAGCTTGGGGTGGGAGAACTATGGCTACACCTTC. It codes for CASSLGWENYGYTF.

The CDR3 DNA reads as TGTGCCAGCAGTGGTCGCTTCAGAAACACAGATACGCAGTATTTT. This gives the protein CASSGRFRNTDTQYF. V gene TRBV6-6 combines with J gene TRBJ2-3; no definite D call. CDR1 and CDR2 (germline): MNHNY, SVGAGI (reference sequence). CDR3 length: 15 amino acids. Trimming took 5 bases from V and 2 from J, leaving 14 bases between them.

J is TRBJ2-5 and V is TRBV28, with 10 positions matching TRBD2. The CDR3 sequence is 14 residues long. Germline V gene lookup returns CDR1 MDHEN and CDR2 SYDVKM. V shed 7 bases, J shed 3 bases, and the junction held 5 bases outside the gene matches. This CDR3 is CASTSGLAEETQYF. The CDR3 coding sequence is TGTGCCAGCACGAGTGGACTAGCGGAAGAGACCCAGTACTTC.

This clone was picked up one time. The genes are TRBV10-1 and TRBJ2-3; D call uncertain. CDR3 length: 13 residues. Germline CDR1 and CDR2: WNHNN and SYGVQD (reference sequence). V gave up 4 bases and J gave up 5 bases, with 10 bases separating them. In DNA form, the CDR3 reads TGCGCCAGCAGTGCTGGTTCTCGAGATACGCAGTATTTT. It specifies CASSAGSRDTQYF.

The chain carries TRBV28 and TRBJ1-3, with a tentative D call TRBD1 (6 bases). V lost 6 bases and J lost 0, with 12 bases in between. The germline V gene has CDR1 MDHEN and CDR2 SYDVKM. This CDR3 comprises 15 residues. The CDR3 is CASSPAGASGNTIYF. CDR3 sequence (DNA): TGTGCCAGCAGCCCCGCGGGGGCCTCTGGAAACACCATATATTTT.

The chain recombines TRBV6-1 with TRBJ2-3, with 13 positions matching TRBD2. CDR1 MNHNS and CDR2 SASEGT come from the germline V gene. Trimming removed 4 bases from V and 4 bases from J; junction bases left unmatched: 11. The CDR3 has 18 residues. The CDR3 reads CASSASRTSGRGADTQYF. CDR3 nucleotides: TGTGCCAGCAGTGCCTCCCGGACTAGCGGGAGAGGGGCAGATACGCAGTATTTT.

The chain's CDR3 is CASTRSGTGTDTQYF. The CDR3 nucleotides are TGTGCCAGCACTCGGAGCGGGACCGGCACAGATACGCAGTATTTT. J is TRBJ2-3 and V is TRBV6-5; 7 nucleotides agree with TRBD2. CDR1 and CDR2 from the germline V gene are MNHEY and SVGAGI. The CDR3 runs 15 residues. V was clipped by 7 bases and J by 1 base; unmatched bases: 8.

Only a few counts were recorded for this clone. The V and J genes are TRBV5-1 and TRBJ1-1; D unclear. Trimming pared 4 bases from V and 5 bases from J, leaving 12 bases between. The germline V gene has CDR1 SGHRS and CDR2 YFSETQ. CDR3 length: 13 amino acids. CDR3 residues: CASSTDLETEAFF. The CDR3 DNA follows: TGCGCCAGCAGCACTGACCTGGAGACTGAAGCTTTCTTT.

CDR3 sequence: CASSLVWETQYF. As DNA, the CDR3 is TGTGCCAGCAGCTTGGTTTGGGAGACCCAGTACTTC. The gene calls are TRBV5-6 and TRBJ2-5; D gene uncertain. This CDR3 is built from 12 residues. Germline CDR1 SGHDT, CDR2 YYEEEE. V was clipped by 0 bases and J by 5 bases, with 5 bases between them.

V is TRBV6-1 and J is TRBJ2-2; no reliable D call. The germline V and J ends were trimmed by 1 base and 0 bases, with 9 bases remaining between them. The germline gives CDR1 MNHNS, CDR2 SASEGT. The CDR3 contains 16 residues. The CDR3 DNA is TGTGCCAGCAGTGAAGATGGGGTGTCGAACACCGGGGAGCTGTTTTTT. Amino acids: CASSEDGVSNTGELFF.

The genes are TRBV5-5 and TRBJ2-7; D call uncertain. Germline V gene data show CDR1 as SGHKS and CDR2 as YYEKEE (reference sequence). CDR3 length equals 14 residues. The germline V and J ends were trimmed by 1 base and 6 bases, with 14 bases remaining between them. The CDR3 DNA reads TGTGCCAGCAGCTTGCGTCTAGAAGCCTTCGAGCAGTACTTC. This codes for CASSLRLEAFEQYF.

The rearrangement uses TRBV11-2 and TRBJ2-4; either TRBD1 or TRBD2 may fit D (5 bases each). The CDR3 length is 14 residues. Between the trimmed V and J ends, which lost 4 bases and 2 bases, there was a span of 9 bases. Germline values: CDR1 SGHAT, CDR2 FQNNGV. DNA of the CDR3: TGTGCCAGCAGCTCCCGGGACCCCAAAAACATTCAGTACTTC. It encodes CASSSRDPKNIQYF. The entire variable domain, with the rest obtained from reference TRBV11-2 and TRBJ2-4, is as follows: EAGVAQSPRYKIIEKRQSVAFWCNPISGHATLYWYQQILGQGPKLLIQFQNNGVVDDSQLPKDRFSAERLKGVDSTLKIQPAKLEDSAVYLCASSSRDPKNIQYFGAGTRLSVL.

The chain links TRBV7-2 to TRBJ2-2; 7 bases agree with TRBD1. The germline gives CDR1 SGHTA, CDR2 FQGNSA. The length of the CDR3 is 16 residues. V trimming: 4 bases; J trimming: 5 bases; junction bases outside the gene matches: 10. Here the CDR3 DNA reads TGTGCCAGCAGCTCCCCCTCGACAGGGAAAACCGGGGAGCTGTTTTTT. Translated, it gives CASSSPSTGKTGELFF.

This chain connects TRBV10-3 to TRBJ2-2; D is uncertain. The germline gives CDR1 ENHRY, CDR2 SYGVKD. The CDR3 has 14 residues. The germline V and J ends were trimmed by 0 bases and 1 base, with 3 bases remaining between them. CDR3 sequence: CAISESRNTGELFF. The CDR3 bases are TGTGCCATCAGTGAGTCACGGAACACCGGGGAGCTGTTTTTT.